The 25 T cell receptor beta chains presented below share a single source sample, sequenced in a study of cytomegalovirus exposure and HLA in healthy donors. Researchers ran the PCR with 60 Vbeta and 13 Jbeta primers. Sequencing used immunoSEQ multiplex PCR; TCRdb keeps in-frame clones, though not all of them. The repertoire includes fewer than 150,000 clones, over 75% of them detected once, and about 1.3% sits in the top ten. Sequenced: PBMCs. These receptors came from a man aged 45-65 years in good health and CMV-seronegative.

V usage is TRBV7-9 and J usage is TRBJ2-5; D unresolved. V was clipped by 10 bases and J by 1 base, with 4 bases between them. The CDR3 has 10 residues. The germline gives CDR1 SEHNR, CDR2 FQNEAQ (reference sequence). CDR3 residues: CATSQETQYF. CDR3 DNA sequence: TGTGCCACCTCCCAAGAGACCCAGTACTTC.

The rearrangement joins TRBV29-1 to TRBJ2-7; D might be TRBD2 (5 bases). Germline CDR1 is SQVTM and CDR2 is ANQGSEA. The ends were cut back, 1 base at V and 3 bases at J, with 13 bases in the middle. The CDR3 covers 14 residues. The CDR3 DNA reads TGCAGCGTTGAAGGTCAACGGGGAAGCTACGAGCAGTACTTC. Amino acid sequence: CSVEGQRGSYEQYF.

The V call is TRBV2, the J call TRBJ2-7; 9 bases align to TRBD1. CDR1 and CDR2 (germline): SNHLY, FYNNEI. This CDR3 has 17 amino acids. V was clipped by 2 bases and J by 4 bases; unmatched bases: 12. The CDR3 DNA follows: TGTGCCAGCAGTGAAAGGGAACCCGGGACAGGGAGGTACGAGCAGTACTTC. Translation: CASSEREPGTGRYEQYF.

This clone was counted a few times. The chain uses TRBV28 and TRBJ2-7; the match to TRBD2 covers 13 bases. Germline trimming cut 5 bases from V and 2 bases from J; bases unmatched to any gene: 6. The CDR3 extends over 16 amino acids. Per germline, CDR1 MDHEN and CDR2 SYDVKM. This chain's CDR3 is CASSIGGTSGTYEQYF. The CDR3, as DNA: TGTGCCAGCAGTATTGGGGGGACTAGCGGGACCTACGAGCAGTACTTC.

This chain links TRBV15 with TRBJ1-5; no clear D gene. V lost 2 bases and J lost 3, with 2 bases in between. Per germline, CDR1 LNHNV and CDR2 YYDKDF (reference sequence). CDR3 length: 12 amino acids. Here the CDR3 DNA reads TGTGCCACCAGCAGATACAATCAGCCCCAGCATTTT. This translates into CATSRYNQPQHF. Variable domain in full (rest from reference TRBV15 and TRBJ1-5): DAMVIQNPRYQVTQFGKPVTLSCSQTLNHNVMYWYQQKSSQAPKLLFHYYDKDFNNEADTPDNFQSRRPNTSFCFLDIRSPGLGDTAMYLCATSRYNQPQHFGDGTRLSIL.

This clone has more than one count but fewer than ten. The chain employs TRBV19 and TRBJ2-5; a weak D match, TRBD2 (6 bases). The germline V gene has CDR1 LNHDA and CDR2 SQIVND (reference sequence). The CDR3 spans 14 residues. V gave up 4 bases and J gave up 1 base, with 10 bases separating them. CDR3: CASSKLAVQETQYF. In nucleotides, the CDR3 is TGTGCCAGTAGTAAACTAGCAGTCCAAGAGACCCAGTACTTC.

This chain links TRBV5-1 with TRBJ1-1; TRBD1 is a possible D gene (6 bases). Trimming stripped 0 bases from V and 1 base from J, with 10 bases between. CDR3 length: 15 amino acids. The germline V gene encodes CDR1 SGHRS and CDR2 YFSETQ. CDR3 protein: CASSLVGQKNTEAFF. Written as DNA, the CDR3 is TGCGCCAGCAGCTTGGTAGGACAGAAGAACACTGAAGCTTTCTTT.

The CDR3 sequence is CASSLALGATDTQYF. CDR3 in DNA: TGTGCCAGCAGCTTAGCGCTTGGGGCCACAGATACGCAGTATTTT. The gene calls are TRBV7-8 and TRBJ2-3; D is perhaps TRBD1 (5 bases). The CDR3 is 15 amino acids. Germline CDR1 is SGHVS and CDR2 is FQNEAQ. V lost 0 bases, J lost 2 bases, and 9 bases lay in between. The full variable domain, with the rest looked up from reference TRBV7-8 and TRBJ2-3, is GAGVSQSPRYKVAKRGQDVALRCDPISGHVSLFWYQQALGQGPEFLTYFQNEAQLDKSGLPSDRFFAERPEGSVSTLKIQRTQQEDSAVYLCASSLALGATDTQYFGPGTRLTVL.

DNA of the CDR3: TGTGCCAGCAGTGGAGAGGGAGGGAATGAGCAGTTCTTC. Protein sequence: CASSGEGGNEQFF. The chain combines TRBV2 with TRBJ2-1; 7 bases fit TRBD2. Per the germline V gene, CDR1 is SNHLY and CDR2 is FYNNEI. V lost 4 bases and J lost 7; bases outside the gene matches: 4. The CDR3 has 13 amino acids.

The CDR3 loop reads CASSDERVSYNEQFF. The CDR3 DNA follows: TGTGCCAGCAGTGACGAAAGAGTTTCCTACAATGAGCAGTTCTTC. The chain carries TRBV2 and TRBJ2-1; D unresolved. CDR1 is SNHLY and CDR2 is FYNNEI in the germline V gene. The CDR3 is 15 amino acids. Trimming took 3 bases from V and 1 from J, leaving 10 bases between them.

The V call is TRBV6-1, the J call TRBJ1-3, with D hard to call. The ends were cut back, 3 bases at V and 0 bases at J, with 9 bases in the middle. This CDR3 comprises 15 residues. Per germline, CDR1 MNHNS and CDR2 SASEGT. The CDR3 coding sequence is TGTGCCAGCAGTGAGTCAACGAGCTCTGGAAACACCATATATTTT. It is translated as CASSESTSSGNTIYF.

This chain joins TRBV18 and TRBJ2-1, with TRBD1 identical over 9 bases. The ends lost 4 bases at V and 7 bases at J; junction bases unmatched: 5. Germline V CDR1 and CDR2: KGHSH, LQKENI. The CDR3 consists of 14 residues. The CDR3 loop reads CASSQVDRGNEQFF. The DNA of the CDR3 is TGTGCCAGCTCACAAGTGGACAGGGGAAATGAGCAGTTCTTC.

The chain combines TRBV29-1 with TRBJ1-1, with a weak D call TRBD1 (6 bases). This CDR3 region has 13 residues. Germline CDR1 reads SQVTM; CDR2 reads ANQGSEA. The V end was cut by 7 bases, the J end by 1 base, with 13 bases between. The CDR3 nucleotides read TGCAGCGCTGGGACACCTAGGAACACTGAAGCTTTCTTT. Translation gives CSAGTPRNTEAFF.

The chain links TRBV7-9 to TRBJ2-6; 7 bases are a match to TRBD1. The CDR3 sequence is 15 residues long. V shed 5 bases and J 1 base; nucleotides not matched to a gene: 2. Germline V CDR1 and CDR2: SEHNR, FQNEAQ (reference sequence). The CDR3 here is CASSPGGSGANVLTF. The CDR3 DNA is TGTGCCAGCAGCCCAGGGGGATCTGGGGCCAACGTCCTGACTTTC.

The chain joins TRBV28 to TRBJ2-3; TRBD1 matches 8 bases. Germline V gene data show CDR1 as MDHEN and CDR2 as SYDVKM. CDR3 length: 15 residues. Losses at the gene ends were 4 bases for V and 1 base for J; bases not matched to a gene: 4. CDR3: CASSSQGAGTDTQYF. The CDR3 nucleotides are TGTGCCAGCAGTTCCCAGGGGGCTGGCACAGATACGCAGTATTTT.

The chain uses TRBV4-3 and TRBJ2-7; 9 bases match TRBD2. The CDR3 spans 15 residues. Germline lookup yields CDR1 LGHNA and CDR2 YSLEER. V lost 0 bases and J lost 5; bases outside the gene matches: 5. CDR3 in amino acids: CASSQEAGGPNEQYF. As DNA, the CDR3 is TGCGCCAGCAGCCAAGAGGCGGGAGGGCCCAACGAGCAGTACTTC.

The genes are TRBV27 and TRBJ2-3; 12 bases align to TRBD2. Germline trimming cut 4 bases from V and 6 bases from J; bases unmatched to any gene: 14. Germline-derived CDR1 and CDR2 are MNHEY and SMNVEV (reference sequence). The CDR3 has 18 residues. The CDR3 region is CASSSGLAGWGSYDTQYF. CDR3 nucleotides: TGTGCCAGCAGTTCCGGACTAGCGGGATGGGGTTCATACGATACGCAGTATTTT.

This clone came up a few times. This CDR3 is CASSPSGANTGELFF. In DNA form, the CDR3 reads TGTGCCAGCAGCCCCAGCGGGGCGAACACCGGGGAGCTGTTTTTT. The chain uses TRBV7-9 and TRBJ2-2; 7 nucleotides match TRBD2. The V gene's germline CDR1 is SEHNR and CDR2 FQNEAQ (reference sequence). The CDR3 consists of 15 residues. Losses at the gene ends were 5 bases for V and 0 bases for J; bases not matched to a gene: 3.

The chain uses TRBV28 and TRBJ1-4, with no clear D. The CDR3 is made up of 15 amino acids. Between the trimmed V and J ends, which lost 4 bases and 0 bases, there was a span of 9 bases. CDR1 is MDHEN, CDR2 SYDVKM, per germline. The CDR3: CASSSPGATNEKLFF. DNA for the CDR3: TGTGCCAGCAGTTCTCCTGGAGCAACTAATGAAAAACTGTTTTTT.

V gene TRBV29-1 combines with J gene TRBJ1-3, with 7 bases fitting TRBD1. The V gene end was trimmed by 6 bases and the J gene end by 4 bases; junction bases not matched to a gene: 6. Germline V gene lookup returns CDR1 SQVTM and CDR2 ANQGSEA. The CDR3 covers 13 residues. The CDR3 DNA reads TGCAGCGTGGAGGGGGCTTCAGGAAACACCATATATTTT. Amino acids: CSVEGASGNTIYF.

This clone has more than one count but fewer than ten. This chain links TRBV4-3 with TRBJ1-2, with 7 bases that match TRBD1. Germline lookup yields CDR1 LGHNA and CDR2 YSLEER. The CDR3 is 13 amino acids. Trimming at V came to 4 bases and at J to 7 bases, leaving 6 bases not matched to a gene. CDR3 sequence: CASSLSGTVGYTF. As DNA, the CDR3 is TGCGCCAGCAGCCTGTCCGGGACAGTTGGCTACACCTTC.

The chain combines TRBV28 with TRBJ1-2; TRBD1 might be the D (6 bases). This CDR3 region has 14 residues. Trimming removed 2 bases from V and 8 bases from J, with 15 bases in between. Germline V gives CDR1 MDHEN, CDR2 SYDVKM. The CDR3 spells CASSLPGVVGGYTF. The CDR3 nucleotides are TGTGCCAGCAGTTTACCAGGGGTGGTGGGGGGCTACACCTTC.

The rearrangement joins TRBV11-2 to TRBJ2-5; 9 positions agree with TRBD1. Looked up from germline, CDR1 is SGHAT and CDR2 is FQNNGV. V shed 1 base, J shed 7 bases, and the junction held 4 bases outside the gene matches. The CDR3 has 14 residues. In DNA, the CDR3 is TGTGCCAGCAGCTTAGTCTCGGGACAGGGGACCCAGTACTTC. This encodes CASSLVSGQGTQYF.

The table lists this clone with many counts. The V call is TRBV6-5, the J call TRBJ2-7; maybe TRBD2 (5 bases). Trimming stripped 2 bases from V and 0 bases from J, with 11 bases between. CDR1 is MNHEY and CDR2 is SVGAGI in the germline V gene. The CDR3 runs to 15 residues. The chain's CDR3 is CASSYAGRSSYEQYF. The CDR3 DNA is TGTGCCAGCAGTTACGCGGGTCGGAGCTCCTACGAGCAGTACTTC.

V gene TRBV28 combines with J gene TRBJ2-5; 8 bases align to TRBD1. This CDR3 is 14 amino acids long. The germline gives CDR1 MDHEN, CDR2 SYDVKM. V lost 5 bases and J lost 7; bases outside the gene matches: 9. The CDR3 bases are TGTGCCAGCAGTCCAGGGGGCCTCCTAGGGACCCAGTACTTC. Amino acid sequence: CASSPGGLLGTQYF.